This entry describes one T cell receptor (beta chain). The repertoire was sequenced with immunoSEQ multiplex PCR; TCRdb's copy has only in-frame clones and lacks some. Of some 2,000,000 clones listed, 90% to 96% are singletons. The data were taken from a study of shared clonotypes between healthy human individuals. The CDR3 is 14 residues long. The germline CDR1 and CDR2 sequences are MGHRA and YSYEKL. Trimming took 3 bases from V and 5 from J, leaving 13 bases between them. Sequencing input: naive CD4+ T cells sorted from blood. Subset meaning: CD45RA+ positively selected. V usage is TRBV4-1 and J usage is TRBJ2-5; D call uncertain. The origin of this receptor is a man between 18 and 29 years old in good health. Written as DNA, the CDR3 is TGCGCCAGCAGCCACCCGTCCTACACGGAGACCCAGTACTTC. It specifies CASSHPSYTETQYF.